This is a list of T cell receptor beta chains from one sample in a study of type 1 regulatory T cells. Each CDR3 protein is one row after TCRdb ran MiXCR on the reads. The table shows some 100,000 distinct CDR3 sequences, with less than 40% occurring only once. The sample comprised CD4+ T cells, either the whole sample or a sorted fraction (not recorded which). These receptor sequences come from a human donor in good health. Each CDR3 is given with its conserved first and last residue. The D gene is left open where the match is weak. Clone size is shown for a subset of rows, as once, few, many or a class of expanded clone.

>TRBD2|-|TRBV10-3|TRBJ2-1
TGTGCCATCAGTGAGGAAAGACGGGGACTAGCGGGAGTCTTGCCTCACAATGAGCAGTTCTTC
CAISEERRGLAGVLPHNEQFF
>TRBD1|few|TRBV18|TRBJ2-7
TGTGCCAGCTCGTTTGCGGACAGGGCCCTTTGGTACGAGCAGTACTTC
CASSFADRALWYEQYF
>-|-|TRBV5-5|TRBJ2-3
TGTGCCAGCAGCTTAACCCTGACTGGTCCATGGTATTTT
CASSLTLTGPWYF
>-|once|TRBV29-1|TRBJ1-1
TGCAGCGTTGCGGCAGGGCGTTTTCGGACTGAAGCTTTCTTT
CSVAAGRFRTEAFF
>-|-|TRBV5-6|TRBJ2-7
TGTGCCAGCAGCTTGTACCGGGCATCGGTTCACGAGCAGTACTTC
CASSLYRASVHEQYF
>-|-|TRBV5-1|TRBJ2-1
TGCGCCAGCAGAGCGCTGGACTTCGTCTACAATGAGCAGTTCTTC
CASRALDFVYNEQFF
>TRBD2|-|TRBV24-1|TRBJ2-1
TGTGCCACCAGTGATTTGCCCAGCGGGGACCTGTATGAGCAGTTCTTC
CATSDLPSGDLYEQFF
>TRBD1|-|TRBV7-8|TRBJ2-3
TGTGCCAGCAGCTTTGAGGGACAGCGCACAGATACGCAGTATTTT
CASSFEGQRTDTQYF
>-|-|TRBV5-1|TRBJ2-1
TGCGCCAGCAGCCCCCGGACTGGGCTTGGCGGGGAGCAGTTCTTC
CASSPRTGLGGEQFF
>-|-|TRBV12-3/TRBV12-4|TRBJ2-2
TGTGCCAGCAGACAGGGATTTAACACCGGGGAGCTGTTTTTT
CASRQGFNTGELFF
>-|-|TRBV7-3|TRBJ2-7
TGTGCCAGCAGCTTAGGGTTCCAGACGTCCGTGGATGAGCAGTACTTC
CASSLGFQTSVDEQYF
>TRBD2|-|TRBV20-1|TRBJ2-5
TGCAGTGCGGGCGGGGGACGGGAGACCCAGTGCTTC
CSAGGGRETQCF
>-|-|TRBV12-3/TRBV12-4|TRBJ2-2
TGTGCCAGCACCATATCCCTCGGAAGGTTGGGCGGGGAGCTGTTTTTT
CASTISLGRLGGELFF
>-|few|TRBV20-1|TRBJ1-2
TGCAGTGCTAGACCTATAATAAGAAGGGACGGGGGTTACATGGCCTTC
CSARPIIRRDGGYMAF
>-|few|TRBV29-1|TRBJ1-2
TGCAGCGTTGAACCTGGCTACACCTTC
CSVEPGYTF
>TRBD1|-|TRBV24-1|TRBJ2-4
TGTGCCACCAGTGGCCTAGACAGGGGTCGGTACATTCAGTACTTC
CATSGLDRGRYIQYF
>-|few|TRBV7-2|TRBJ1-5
TGTGCCAGCAGCTTAGACTCGGGATATGGTCTGCCCCAGCATTTT
CASSLDSGYGLPQHF
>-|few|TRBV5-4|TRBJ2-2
TGTGCCAGCAGCTTCCGGGAGCTCACCGGGGAGCTGTTTTTT
CASSFRELTGELFF
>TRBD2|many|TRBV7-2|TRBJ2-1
TGTGCCAGCAGCCTGGGACTAGCGGGAGTAACTGAGCAGTTCTTC
CASSLGLAGVTEQFF
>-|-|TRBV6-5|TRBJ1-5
TGTGCCAGCGGGATCTCCGGGACAAATCAGCCCCAGCATTTT
CASGISGTNQPQHF
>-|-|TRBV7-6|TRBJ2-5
TGTGCCAGCAGCTTAGCGCATGGAGAGACCCAGTACTTC
CASSLAHGETQYF
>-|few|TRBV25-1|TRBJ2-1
TGTGCCACCGATCAGTGGGGAGACAATGAGCAGTTCTTC
CATDQWGDNEQFF
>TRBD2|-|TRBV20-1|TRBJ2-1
TGCAGTGCTAGAGATGCTGCGGGAGGAGTATGGGAGCAGTTCTTC
CSARDAAGGVWEQFF
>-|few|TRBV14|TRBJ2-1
TGTGCCAGCAGCCAAGTGTTTGCGGGACCTCGGTTCTTC
CASSQVFAGPRFF
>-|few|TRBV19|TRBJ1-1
TGTGCCAGTCGAGGGGGAAGGAACACTGAAGCTTTCTTT
CASRGGRNTEAFF
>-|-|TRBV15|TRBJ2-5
TGTGCCACCAGCGGGATGAGCGGAGAGACCCAGTACTTC
CATSGMSGETQYF
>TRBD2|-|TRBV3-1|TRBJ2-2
TGTGCCAGCAGCCAAGATGGGCTAGGACTAGCGGGAGGGAACACCGGGGAGCTGTTTTTT
CASSQDGLGLAGGNTGELFF
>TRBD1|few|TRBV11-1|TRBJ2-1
TGTGCCAGCAGCGGTACAGGGGGCGAAGGCAATGAGCAGTTCTTC
CASSGTGGEGNEQFF
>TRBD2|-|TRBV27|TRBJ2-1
TGTGCCAGCAGTTTAATCCTAGCGGGAGATGTTAATGAGCAGTTCTTC
CASSLILAGDVNEQFF
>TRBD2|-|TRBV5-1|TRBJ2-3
TGCGCCAGCAGCTTGCGGGGACTAGCGGGCGATACGCAGTATTTT
CASSLRGLAGDTQYF
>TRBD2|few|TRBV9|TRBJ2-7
TGTGCCAGCAGCACCGGGACTAGCGGGAGCTACGAGCAGTACTTC
CASSTGTSGSYEQYF
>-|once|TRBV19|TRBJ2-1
TGTGCCAGTAGTAGCACACAAACTAGAGGCGAGCAGTTCTTC
CASSSTQTRGEQFF
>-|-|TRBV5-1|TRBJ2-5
TGCGCCAGCAGCTTGACAGACCCTCAAGAGACCCAGTACTTC
CASSLTDPQETQYF
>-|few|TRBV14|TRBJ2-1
TGTGCCAGCAGCCAGTTGGAGAGCTCCTACAATGAGCAGTTCTTC
CASSQLESSYNEQFF
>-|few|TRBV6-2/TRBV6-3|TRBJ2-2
TGTGCCAGCAGGAGAAACACCGGGGAGCTGTTTTTT
CASRRNTGELFF
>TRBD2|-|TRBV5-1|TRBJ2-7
TGCGCCAGCAGCTTCTCTGGGACTAGCGGGAGGAGAGGGGCCTACGAGCAGTACTTC
CASSFSGTSGRRGAYEQYF
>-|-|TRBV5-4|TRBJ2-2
TGTGCCAGCAGCTTGGGCAGGGGAGGAGGCAACACCGGGGAGCTGTTTTTT
CASSLGRGGGNTGELFF
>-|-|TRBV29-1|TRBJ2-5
TGCAGCGTTGGTTCAGGGCGAGAGACCCAGTACTTC
CSVGSGRETQYF
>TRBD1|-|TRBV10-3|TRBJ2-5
TGTGCCATCAGTGACCCCGACAGGGGCGGCGAGACCCAGTACTTC
CAISDPDRGGETQYF
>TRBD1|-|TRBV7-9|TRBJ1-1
TGTGCCAGCAGCTTCAACAGGGGCGCGGGGAACACTGAAGCTTTCTTT
CASSFNRGAGNTEAFF
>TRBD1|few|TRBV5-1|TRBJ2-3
TGCGCCAGCAGCTTTGGGTGGGACAGGACCCCAACGCAGTATTTT
CASSFGWDRTPTQYF
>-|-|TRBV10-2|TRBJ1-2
TGCGCCAGCAGGGGGGGAGGCGGTCCCGCTAACTATGGCTACACCTTC
CASRGGGGPANYGYTF
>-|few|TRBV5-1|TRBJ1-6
TGCGCCAGCAGCTTGGAGCCTACAGGGTATTCACCCCTCCACTTT
CASSLEPTGYSPLHF
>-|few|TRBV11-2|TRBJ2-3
TGTGCCAGCAGCTTAGGATACTCAACGCCAGATACGCAGTATTTT
CASSLGYSTPDTQYF
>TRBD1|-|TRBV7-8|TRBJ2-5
TGTGCCAGCAGCTTAAGGGACAGGGCGGAGACCCAGTACTTC
CASSLRDRAETQYF
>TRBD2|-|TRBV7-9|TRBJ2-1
TGTGCCAGCAGCTCGAGGACTAGCGGAGCCTACAATGAGCAGTTCTTC
CASSSRTSGAYNEQFF
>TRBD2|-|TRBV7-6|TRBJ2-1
TGTGCCAGCAGCTCCCCGTATAGCGGGAGAGTCAATGAGCAGTTCTTC
CASSSPYSGRVNEQFF
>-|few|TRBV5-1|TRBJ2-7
TGCGCCAGCAGCTTGTGGGGTGGGGACACCTCCTACGAGCAGTACTTC
CASSLWGGDTSYEQYF
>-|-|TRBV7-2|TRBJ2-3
TGTGCCAGCAGCTTATATCCAGATACGCAGTATTTT
CASSLYPDTQYF
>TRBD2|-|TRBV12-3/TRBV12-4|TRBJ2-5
TGTGCCAGCAGTTTATATTCAGCGGGGTCCGCGAGCGGGACCCAGTACTTC
CASSLYSAGSASGTQYF
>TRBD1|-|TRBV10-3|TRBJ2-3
TGTGCCATCAGTTTGGGACAGGAAACAGATACGCAGTATTTT
CAISLGQETDTQYF
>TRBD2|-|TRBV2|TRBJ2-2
TGTGCCAGCCATCCAGGGACTAGCGGGAGAGGGGGCACCGGGGAGCTGTTTTTT
CASHPGTSGRGGTGELFF
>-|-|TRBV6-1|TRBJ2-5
TGTGCCAGCAGTGAACAGACGGCTCTGGAGACCCAGTACTTC
CASSEQTALETQYF